Listed below are T cell receptor beta chains from one sample, sequenced in a study of identical twins. TCRdb analysed the 5' RACE reads with MiXCR anew, one entry per CDR3 protein. This sample has some 590,000 distinct CDR3 sequences, with more than 9% found just once. The data were also submitted as part of a second study, on yellow fever vaccine responses in identical twins.

Material: PBMCs. The receptors stem from a woman aged 18-29 years in good health. Each CDR3 is given with its conserved first and last residue. Each record gives: D gene, V gene, clone size, J gene, CDR3 protein, CDR3 DNA. D genes are given only for firm matches. Some rows mark clone size as missing; the rest say once, few, many or name a class of expanded clone.

TRBD1	TRBV28	NA	TRBJ2-1	CASSARQGLWNEQFF	TGTGCCAGCAGTGCACGACAGGGCTTGTGGAATGAGCAGTTCTTC
NA	TRBV6-2/TRBV6-3	NA	TRBJ2-5	CASSPHEGRRQETQYF	TGTGCCAGCAGTCCCCACGAGGGACGGAGACAAGAGACCCAGTACTTC
TRBD1	TRBV10-3	many	TRBJ2-7	CAIGGEGQSSYEQYF	TGTGCCATCGGAGGCGAGGGACAGAGCTCCTACGAGCAGTACTTC
NA	TRBV29-1	many	TRBJ2-7	CSVVWQFSLTYEQYF	TGCAGCGTTGTTTGGCAGTTTTCACTAACCTACGAGCAGTACTTC
TRBD2	TRBV5-1	few	TRBJ2-5	CASSLKTSGQETQYF	TGCGCCAGCAGCTTGAAGACTAGCGGCCAAGAGACCCAGTACTTC
NA	TRBV28	few	TRBJ2-2	CASGPPPAGELFF	TGTGCCAGCGGCCCACCACCTGCCGGGGAGCTGTTTTTT
NA	TRBV5-5	NA	TRBJ2-3	CASSLGSGADTQYF	TGTGCCAGCAGCTTGGGTTCGGGGGCAGATACGCAGTATTTT
TRBD1	TRBV6-2/TRBV6-3	many	TRBJ1-1	CASSYSTGGYTEAFF	TGTGCCAGCAGTTACTCGACAGGGGGCTACACTGAAGCTTTCTTT
TRBD1	TRBV7-6	NA	TRBJ2-7	CASSSSDRFYEQYF	TGTGCCAGCAGCTCATCGGACAGGTTCTACGAGCAGTACTTC
NA	TRBV5-1	many	TRBJ2-3	CASSLYADTQYF	TGCGCCAGCAGCTTGTACGCAGATACGCAGTATTTT
NA	TRBV20-1	NA	TRBJ2-1	CSAPKRVLSYNEQFF	TGCAGTGCTCCAAAGAGGGTCCTCTCCTACAATGAGCAGTTCTTC
TRBD1	TRBV28	many	TRBJ2-7	CASRGTGATLYEQYF	TGTGCCAGCAGGGGAACAGGGGCGACCTTATACGAGCAGTACTTC
NA	TRBV29-1	many	TRBJ2-7	CSVAGDRPYEQYF	TGCAGCGTTGCAGGGGACCGGCCTTATGAGCAGTACTTC
NA	TRBV7-9	few	TRBJ2-3	CASSTRDSSGDTQYF	TGTGCCAGCAGCACCCGGGACTCAAGCGGTGATACGCAGTATTTT
NA	TRBV12-3/TRBV12-4	NA	TRBJ2-1	CASSLPPPDEQFF	TGTGCCAGCAGTTTGCCCCCCCCGGATGAGCAGTTCTTC
TRBD2	TRBV27	NA	TRBJ2-5	CASSSARTSGWQETQYF	TGTGCCAGCAGTTCTGCCCGGACTAGCGGATGGCAAGAGACCCAGTACTTC
NA	TRBV12-3/TRBV12-4	many	TRBJ2-3	CASSFGRGYTDTQYF	TGTGCCAGCAGTTTCGGCAGGGGTTACACAGATACGCAGTATTTT
NA	TRBV7-9	many	TRBJ2-2	CASSFDTGELFF	TGTGCCAGCAGCTTCGACACCGGGGAGCTGTTTTTT
NA	TRBV7-2	many	TRBJ1-5	CASSPKGWGTQPQHF	TGTGCCAGCAGCCCAAAAGGGTGGGGCACTCAGCCCCAGCATTTT
NA	TRBV20-1	few	TRBJ1-6	CSAPLQGTGNSPLHF	TGCAGTGCCCCCCTACAGGGAACTGGAAATTCACCCCTCCACTTT
TRBD2	TRBV20-1	many	TRBJ2-5	CSAGGGRQETQYF	TGCAGCGCCGGGGGGGGGCGACAAGAGACCCAGTACTTC
TRBD2	TRBV12-3/TRBV12-4	NA	TRBJ2-4	CASSQRVAGENIQYF	TGTGCCAGCAGCCAGCGGGTTGCGGGGGAAAACATTCAGTACTTC
NA	TRBV29-1	NA	TRBJ1-2	CSALEGDGYTF	TGCAGCGCCCTAGAGGGGGACGGCTACACCTTC
NA	TRBV20-1	NA	TRBJ2-6	CSARARGVGANVLTF	TGCAGTGCTAGAGCTCGTGGGGTTGGGGCCAACGTCCTGACTTTC
TRBD2	TRBV3-1	few	TRBJ2-1	CASSQDPPSGVYNEQFF	TGTGCCAGCAGCCAAGATCCCCCTAGCGGGGTATACAATGAGCAGTTCTTC
TRBD1	TRBV5-1	NA	TRBJ2-5	CASSQGQGVRETQYF	TGCGCCAGCAGCCAGGGACAGGGGGTCCGAGAGACCCAGTACTTC
TRBD1	TRBV12-3/TRBV12-4	many	TRBJ2-6	CASSLGQGISGANVLTF	TGTGCCAGCAGTTTAGGACAGGGGATCTCTGGGGCCAACGTCCTGACTTTC
TRBD2	TRBV27	few	TRBJ2-1	CASSLSPSTSGYYNEQFF	TGTGCCAGCAGTTTATCCCCCTCGACTAGCGGATACTACAATGAGCAGTTCTTC
TRBD2	TRBV7-6	NA	TRBJ2-7	CASSLDGGMDLREQYF	TGTGCCAGCAGCTTAGACGGGGGGATGGACCTACGAGAGCAGTACTTC
NA	TRBV20-1	NA	TRBJ1-5	CSASHSEGLPQIYRSNQPQHF	TGCAGTGCTAGCCACTCGGAGGGGTTGCCCCAAATCTATAGAAGCAATCAGCCCCAGCATTTT
TRBD1	TRBV3-1	NA	TRBJ1-2	CASSQGPGTVYGYTF	TGTGCCAGCAGCCAAGGGCCCGGGACAGTCTATGGCTACACCTTC
NA	TRBV11-2	NA	TRBJ2-5	CASSPQGALQETQYF	TGTGCCAGCAGCCCTCAGGGTGCCCTCCAAGAGACCCAGTACTTC
TRBD1	TRBV6-1	NA	TRBJ1-2	CASSTLQGANYGYTF	TGTGCCAGCAGTACGCTACAGGGGGCTAACTATGGCTACACCTTC
TRBD1	TRBV27	NA	TRBJ2-5	CASRPTGATGETQYF	TGTGCCAGCAGGCCGACAGGGGCCACGGGAGAGACCCAGTACTTC
NA	TRBV7-2	many	TRBJ2-6	CASSPRGSSGANVLTF	TGTGCCAGCAGCCCCCGGGGGTCATCCGGGGCCAACGTCCTGACTTTC
TRBD1	TRBV7-3	NA	TRBJ1-1	CASSTRQGNPTEAFF	TGTGCCAGCAGCACCCGACAGGGGAACCCCACTGAAGCTTTCTTT
NA	TRBV9	many	TRBJ1-3	CASSGLTTGKGRGNTIYF	TGTGCCAGCAGCGGACTGACTACAGGGAAAGGGAGAGGAAACACCATATATTTT
NA	TRBV5-8	many	TRBJ1-5	CASSLGVGPSNQPQHF	TGTGCCAGCAGCTTGGGAGTGGGCCCTAGCAATCAGCCCCAGCATTTT
TRBD2	TRBV6-5	few	TRBJ2-3	CASSYSGLAGPSPTDTQYF	TGTGCCAGCAGTTACTCGGGACTAGCGGGACCCTCACCCACAGATACGCAGTATTTT
TRBD2	TRBV3-1	NA	TRBJ2-1	CTSSPGLAGGLKGNEQFF	TGTACCAGCAGCCCGGGACTAGCGGGAGGGTTGAAGGGGAATGAGCAGTTCTTC
TRBD1	TRBV28	many	TRBJ1-2	CASNPGQGAEGYGYTF	TGTGCCAGCAACCCGGGACAGGGGGCAGAGGGCTATGGCTACACCTTC
TRBD1	TRBV6-5	few	TRBJ1-2	CASSYWRTGAEVGYTF	TGTGCCAGCAGTTACTGGCGGACAGGGGCTGAAGTTGGCTACACCTTC
NA	TRBV27	few	TRBJ1-2	CASSLDKNYGYTF	TGTGCCAGCAGTCTGGACAAGAACTATGGCTACACCTTC
TRBD2	TRBV7-9	NA	TRBJ2-1	CASSPRGGAGAYNEQFF	TGTGCCAGCAGCCCTCGGGGGGGAGCGGGGGCCTACAATGAGCAGTTCTTC
NA	TRBV5-4	few	TRBJ2-7	CASSLQGGSLSYEQYF	TGTGCCAGCAGCTTACAGGGCGGGAGTCTCTCCTACGAGCAGTACTTC
TRBD2	TRBV11-2	many	TRBJ2-1	CASSLGGTRQNEQFF	TGTGCCAGCAGCTTGGGGGGGACGAGACAGAATGAGCAGTTCTTC